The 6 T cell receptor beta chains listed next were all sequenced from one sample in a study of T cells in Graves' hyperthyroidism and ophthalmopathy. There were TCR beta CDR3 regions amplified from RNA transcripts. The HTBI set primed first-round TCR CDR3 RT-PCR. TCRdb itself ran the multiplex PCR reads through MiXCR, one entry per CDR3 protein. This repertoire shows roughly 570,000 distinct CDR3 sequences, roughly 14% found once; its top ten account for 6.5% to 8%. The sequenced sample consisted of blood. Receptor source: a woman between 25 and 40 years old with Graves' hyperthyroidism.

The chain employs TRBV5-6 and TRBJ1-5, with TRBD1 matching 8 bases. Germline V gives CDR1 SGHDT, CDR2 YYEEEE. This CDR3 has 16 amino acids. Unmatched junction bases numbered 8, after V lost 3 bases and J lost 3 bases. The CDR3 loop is CASSSGPDRANQPQHF. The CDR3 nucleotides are TGTGCCAGCAGCTCAGGACCGGACAGGGCCAATCAGCCCCAGCATTTT.

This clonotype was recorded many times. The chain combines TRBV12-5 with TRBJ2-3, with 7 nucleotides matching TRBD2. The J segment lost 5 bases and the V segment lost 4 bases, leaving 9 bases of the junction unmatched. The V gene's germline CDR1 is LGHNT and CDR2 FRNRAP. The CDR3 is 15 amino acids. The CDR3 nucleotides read TGTGCTAGTGGTTGGGCCGGCGGGAGTGGAGATACGCAGTATTTT. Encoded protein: CASGWAGGSGDTQYF.

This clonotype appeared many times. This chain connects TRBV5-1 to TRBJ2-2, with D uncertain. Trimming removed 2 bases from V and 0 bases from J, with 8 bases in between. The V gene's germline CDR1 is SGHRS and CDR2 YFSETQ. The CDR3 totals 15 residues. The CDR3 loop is CASSFRVPNTGELFF. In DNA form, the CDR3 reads TGCGCCAGCAGCTTCCGGGTCCCGAACACCGGGGAGCTGTTTTTT.

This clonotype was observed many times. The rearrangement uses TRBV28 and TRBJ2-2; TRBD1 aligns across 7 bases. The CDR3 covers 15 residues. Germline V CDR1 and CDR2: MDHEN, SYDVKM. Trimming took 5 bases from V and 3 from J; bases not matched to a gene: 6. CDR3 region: CASSAGQVDTGELFF. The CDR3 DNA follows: TGTGCCAGCAGTGCCGGACAGGTGGACACCGGGGAGCTGTTTTTT.

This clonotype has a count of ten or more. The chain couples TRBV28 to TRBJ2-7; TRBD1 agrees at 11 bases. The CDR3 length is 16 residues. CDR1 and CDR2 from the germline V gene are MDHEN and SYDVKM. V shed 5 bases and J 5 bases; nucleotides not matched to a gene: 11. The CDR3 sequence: CASSAPRTGGRNEQYF. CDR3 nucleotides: TGTGCCAGCAGTGCCCCCCGGACAGGGGGCAGAAACGAGCAGTACTTC.

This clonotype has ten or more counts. The CDR3, as DNA: TGCAGTGCTAGAGATCTGAGGGGGAACACTGAAGCTTTCTTT. Translating gives CSARDLRGNTEAFF. The rearrangement joins TRBV20-1 to TRBJ1-1, with D maybe TRBD1 (5 bases). The V end lost 0 bases, the J end lost 1 base, and 9 bases lay between the germline ends. CDR1 and CDR2 from the germline V gene are DFQATT and SNEGSKA (reference sequence). The CDR3 runs to 14 residues.